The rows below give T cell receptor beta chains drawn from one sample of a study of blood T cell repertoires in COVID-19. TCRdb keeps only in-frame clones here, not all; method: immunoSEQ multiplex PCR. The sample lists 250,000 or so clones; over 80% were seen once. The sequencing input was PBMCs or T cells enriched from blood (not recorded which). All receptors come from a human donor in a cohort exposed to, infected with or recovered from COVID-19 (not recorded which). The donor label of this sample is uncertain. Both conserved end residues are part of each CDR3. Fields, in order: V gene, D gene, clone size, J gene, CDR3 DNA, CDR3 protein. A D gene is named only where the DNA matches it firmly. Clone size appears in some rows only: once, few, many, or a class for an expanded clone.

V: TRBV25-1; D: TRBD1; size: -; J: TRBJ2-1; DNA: TGTGCCAGCAGTGGGGACAGGGTTCAAAATGAGCAGTTCTTC; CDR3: CASSGDRVQNEQFF
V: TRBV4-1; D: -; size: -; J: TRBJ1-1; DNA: TGCGCCAGCAGCCAAGATTCCGCGACAGCCTCATGGAACACTGAAGCTTTCTTT; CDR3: CASSQDSATASWNTEAFF
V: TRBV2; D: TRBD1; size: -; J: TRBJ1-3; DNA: TGTGCCAGCGGCGAAGACAGGGGCTCTGGAAACACCATATATTTT; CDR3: CASGEDRGSGNTIYF
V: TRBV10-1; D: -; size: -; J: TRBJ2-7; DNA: TGCGCCAGCAGTGGACAACAGGGAAGGGACGAGCAGTACTTC; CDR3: CASSGQQGRDEQYF
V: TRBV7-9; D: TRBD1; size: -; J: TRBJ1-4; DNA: TGTGCCAGCAGCTTGGGGGACAGGGGGCTGGGAAAACTGTTTTTT; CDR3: CASSLGDRGLGKLFF
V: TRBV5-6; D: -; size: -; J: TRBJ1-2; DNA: TGTGCCAGCAGCTCCCTCGGGTATGGCTACACCTTC; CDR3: CASSSLGYGYTF
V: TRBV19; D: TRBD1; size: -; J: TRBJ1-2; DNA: TGTGCCAGTAGTATAGCGACAGGGGTTAACTATGGCTACACCTTC; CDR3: CASSIATGVNYGYTF
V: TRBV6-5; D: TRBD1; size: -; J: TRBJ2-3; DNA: TGTGCCAGCAGTCCACAGGGGGCCCCCACAGATACGCAGTATTTT; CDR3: CASSPQGAPTDTQYF
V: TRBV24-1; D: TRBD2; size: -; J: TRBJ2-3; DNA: TGTGCCACCAGTGATTTGCAAGGTAGCGGGGGGAACACAGATACGCAGTATTTT; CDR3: CATSDLQGSGGNTDTQYF
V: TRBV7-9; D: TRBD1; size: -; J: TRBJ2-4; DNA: TGTGCCAGCAGCTTAGCGATAGGGGGCTATGCCAAAAACATTCAGTACTTC; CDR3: CASSLAIGGYAKNIQYF
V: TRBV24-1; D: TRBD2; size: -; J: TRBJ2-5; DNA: TGTGCCACCAGTGATAGCGGGGCTCAAGAGACCCAGTACTTC; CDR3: CATSDSGAQETQYF
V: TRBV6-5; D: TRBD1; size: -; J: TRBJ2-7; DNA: TGTGCCAGCAGACCCGGGACAGGGGGCTCCTACGAGCAGTACTTC; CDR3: CASRPGTGGSYEQYF
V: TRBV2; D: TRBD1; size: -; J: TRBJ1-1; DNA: TGTGCCAGCCACAAAGGGACAGGGTATTTGAACACTGAAGCTTTCTTT; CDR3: CASHKGTGYLNTEAFF
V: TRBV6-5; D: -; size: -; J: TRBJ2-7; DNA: TGTGCCAGCAGCCAGGCAATAGGTACCTACGAGCAGTACTTC; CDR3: CASSQAIGTYEQYF
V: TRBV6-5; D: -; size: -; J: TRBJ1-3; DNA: TGTGCCAGCAGATTAGGACACCTCTCTGGAAACACCATATATTTT; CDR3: CASRLGHLSGNTIYF
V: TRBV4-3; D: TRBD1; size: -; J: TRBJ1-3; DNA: TGCGCCAGCAGCCAAGACAGGGGGCAATCTGGAAACACCATATATTTT; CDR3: CASSQDRGQSGNTIYF
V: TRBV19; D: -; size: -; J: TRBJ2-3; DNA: TGTGCCAGTAGTCAGGAAAGGACAGATACGCAGTATTTT; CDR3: CASSQERTDTQYF
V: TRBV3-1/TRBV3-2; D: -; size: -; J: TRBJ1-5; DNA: TGTGCCAGCAGCCAAGACCAAGGGGCTTATCAGCCCCAGCATTTT; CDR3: CASSQDQGAYQPQHF
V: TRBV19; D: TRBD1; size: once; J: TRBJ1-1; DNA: TGTGCCAGTAGTCCCAGGGGGCTGAACACTGAAGCTTTCTTT; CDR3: CASSPRGLNTEAFF
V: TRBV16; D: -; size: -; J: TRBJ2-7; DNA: TGTGCCAGCAGCCGCCTAGGACAGTCCTCCTACGAGCAGTACTTC; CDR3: CASSRLGQSSYEQYF
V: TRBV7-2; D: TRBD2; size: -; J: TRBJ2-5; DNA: TGTGCCAGCAGCTTATCAGCGGGGGGGCTAGGGGAGACCCAGTACTTC; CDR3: CASSLSAGGLGETQYF
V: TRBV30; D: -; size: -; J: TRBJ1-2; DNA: TGTGCCTGGAAGTTCCGAGAGGGCTACACCTTC; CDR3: CAWKFREGYTF
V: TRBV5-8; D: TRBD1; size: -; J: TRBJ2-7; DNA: TGTGCCAGCAGTTTTGTGGGGGGGACAGGGGCGTTCTACGAGCAGTACTTC; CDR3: CASSFVGGTGAFYEQYF
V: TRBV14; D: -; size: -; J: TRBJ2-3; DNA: TGTGCCAGCAGGGAGACGGGGGGCACAGATACGCAGTATTTT; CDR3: CASRETGGTDTQYF
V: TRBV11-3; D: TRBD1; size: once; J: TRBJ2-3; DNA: TGTGCCAGCAGCCCTCGACAGGGGGTAGATACGCAGTATTTT; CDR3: CASSPRQGVDTQYF
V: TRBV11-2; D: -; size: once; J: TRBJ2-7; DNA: TGTGCCAGCAGCTTAGGACAGGTTCAGTCCTACGAGCAGTACTTC; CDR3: CASSLGQVQSYEQYF
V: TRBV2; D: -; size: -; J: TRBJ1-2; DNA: TGTGCCAGCAGGGCCGAGGTCCTGCGCGGCTATGGCTACACCTTC; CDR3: CASRAEVLRGYGYTF
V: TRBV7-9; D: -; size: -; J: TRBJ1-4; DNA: TGTGCCAGCGGTCGAGGGGGAGATAATGAAAAACTGTTTTTT; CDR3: CASGRGGDNEKLFF
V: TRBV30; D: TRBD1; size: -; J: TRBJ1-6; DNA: TGTGCCTGGAGGAGACCGGACAGGGATTATTATTCACCCCTCCACTTT; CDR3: CAWRRPDRDYYSPLHF
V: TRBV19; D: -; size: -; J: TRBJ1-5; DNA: TGTGCCAGTAGTAGAGCGCAGCTCAATCAGCCCCAGCATTTT; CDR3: CASSRAQLNQPQHF
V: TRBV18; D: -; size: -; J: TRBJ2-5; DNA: TGTGCCAGCTCACCTCGGCAGGGGACCATTTACCAAGAGACCCAGTACTTC; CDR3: CASSPRQGTIYQETQYF
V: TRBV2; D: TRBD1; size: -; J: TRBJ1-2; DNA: TGTGCCAGCAGCACCCGGACAGGGAGGATTGATGGCTACACCTTC; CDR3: CASSTRTGRIDGYTF
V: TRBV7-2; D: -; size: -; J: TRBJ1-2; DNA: TGTGCCAGCAGCTTCCTGGGGCAGGGAAACTATGGCTACACCTTC; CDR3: CASSFLGQGNYGYTF
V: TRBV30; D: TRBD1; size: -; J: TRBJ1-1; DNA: TGTGCCTGGAGTGGACAGGGGGGCACTGAAGCTTTCTTT; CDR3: CAWSGQGGTEAFF
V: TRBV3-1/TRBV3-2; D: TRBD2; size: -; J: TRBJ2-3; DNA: TGTGCCAGCAGCCAAAATAGCGGGGCCACAGATACGCAGTATTTT; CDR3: CASSQNSGATDTQYF
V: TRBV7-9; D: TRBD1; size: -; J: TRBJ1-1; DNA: TGTGCCAGCAGCTTAAGGGACAGGGGCGTCACTGAAGCTTTCTTT; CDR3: CASSLRDRGVTEAFF
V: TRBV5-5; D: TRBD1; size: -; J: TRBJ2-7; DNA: TGTGCCAGCAGCTACGGGACAGGGGGAGAGCAGTACTTC; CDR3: CASSYGTGGEQYF
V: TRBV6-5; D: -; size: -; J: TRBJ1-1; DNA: TGTGCCAGCAGTTACCACAGATACACTGAAGCTTTCTTT; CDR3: CASSYHRYTEAFF
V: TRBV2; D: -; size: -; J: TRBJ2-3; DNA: TGTGCCAGCAGACAACAGGGAACAGATACGCAGTATTTT; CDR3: CASRQQGTDTQYF
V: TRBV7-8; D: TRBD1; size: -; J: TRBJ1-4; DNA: TGTGCCAGCAGCCCTGCAGGGACAGGGACGGATGAAAAACTGTTTTTT; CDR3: CASSPAGTGTDEKLFF
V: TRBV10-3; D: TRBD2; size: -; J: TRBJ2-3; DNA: TGTGCCATCAGTGACGGCGGGGGGCCAGATACGCAGTATTTT; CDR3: CAISDGGGPDTQYF
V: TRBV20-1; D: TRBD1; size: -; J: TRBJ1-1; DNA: TGCAGTGCTAGTGTCCCACAGGGGGGAGCGGCTGAAGCTTTCTTT; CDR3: CSASVPQGGAAEAFF
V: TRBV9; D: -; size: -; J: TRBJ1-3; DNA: TGTGCCAGCAGGGGAGGGTTGGGAAACACCATATATTTT; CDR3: CASRGGLGNTIYF
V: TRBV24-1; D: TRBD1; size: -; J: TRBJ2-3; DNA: TGTGCCACGGAGCATGGGACAGGTCGTAGCACAGATACGCAGTATTTT; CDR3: CATEHGTGRSTDTQYF
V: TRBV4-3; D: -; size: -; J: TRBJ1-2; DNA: TGCGCCAGCAGCCAAGACATCGGACAGCCAAACTATGGCTACACCTTC; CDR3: CASSQDIGQPNYGYTF